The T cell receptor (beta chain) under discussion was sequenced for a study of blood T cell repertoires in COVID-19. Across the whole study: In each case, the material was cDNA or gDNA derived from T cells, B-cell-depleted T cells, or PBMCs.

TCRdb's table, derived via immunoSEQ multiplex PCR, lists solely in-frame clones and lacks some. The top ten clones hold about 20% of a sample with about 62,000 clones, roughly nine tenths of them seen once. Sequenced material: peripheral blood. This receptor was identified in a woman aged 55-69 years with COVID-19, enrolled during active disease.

DNA for the CDR3: TGTGCCAGCAAACCTAGGACAGCTAATGAAAAACTGTTTTTT. Its protein is CASKPRTANEKLFF. The chain links TRBV27 to TRBJ1-4; tentatively, D is TRBD1 (6 bases). The ends were cut back, 7 bases at V and 3 bases at J, with 12 bases in the middle. The V gene's germline CDR1 is MNHEY and CDR2 SMNVEV (reference sequence). The CDR3 sequence is 14 residues long.